This entry is about one T cell receptor (beta chain). The entry originates in a study of T cell responses to AZD1222 COVID-19 vaccine. TCRdb's copy holds only in-frame clones and misses some; the assay was immunoSEQ multiplex PCR. Of about 88,000 clones listed, about 90% were seen once; the top ten hold approximately 5.2%. Germline V gene lookup returns CDR1 SGHNT and CDR2 YYREEE (reference sequence). The CDR3 totals 16 residues. The ends lost 0 bases at V and 5 bases at J; junction bases unmatched: 10. The origin of this receptor is an adult in good health. This sample comprised peripheral blood, obtained on day 0 of MenACWY control vaccination. This rearrangement joins TRBV5-4 to TRBJ1-2; 7 bases are a match to TRBD1. The CDR3 DNA is TGTGCCAGCAGCTTGGGAGGAGCACAGGGGAAATATGGCTACACCTTC. Amino acid sequence: CASSLGGAQGKYGYTF. The full variable domain, with the rest looked up from reference TRBV5-4 and TRBJ1-2, is ETGVTQSPTHLIKTRGQQVTLRCSSQSGHNTVSWYQQALGQGPQFIFQYYREEENGRGNFPPRFSGLQFPNYSSELNVNALELDDSALYLCASSLGGAQGKYGYTFGSGTRLTVV.